Following are 27 T cell receptor beta chains from one sample sequenced in a study of T-cell reconstitution after alpha-beta-depleted transplantation in children. The TCRbeta library incorporated unique molecular identifiers. TCRdb fed the PCR reads into MiXCR, producing one record per CDR3 protein. The sample has a few hundred thousand distinct CDR3 sequences, 25% to 30% seen once. The input for sequencing was PBMCs, taken before TCRalphabeta/CD19-depleted stem cell transplant. Receptors were obtained from a boy in the first two years of life with Wiskott-Aldrich syndrome, due to receive a stem cell transplant.

This clonotype was counted between two and nine times. This chain uses TRBV5-5 with TRBJ2-1; D is undetermined. V lost 5 bases, J lost 1 base, and 10 bases lay in between. CDR3 size: 14 residues. CDR1 is SGHKS and CDR2 is YYEKEE in the germline V gene (reference sequence). The CDR3 DNA follows: TGTGCCAGCAGGGCTATGGTTTCCTACAATGAGCAGTTCTTC. Translated: CASRAMVSYNEQFF. The variable domain in full, with the rest retrieved from reference TRBV5-5 and TRBJ2-1, is DAGVTQSPTHLIKTRGQQVTLRCSPISGHKSVSWYQQVLGQGPQFIFQYYEKEERGRGNFPDRFSARQFPNYSSELNVNALLLGDSALYLCASRAMVSYNEQFFGPGTRLTVL.

This clonotype has just a few counts. The V and J genes are TRBV18 and TRBJ1-4; D is uncertain. V gave up 2 bases and J gave up 0 bases, with 13 bases separating them. The CDR3 contains 17 residues. Germline V gene data show CDR1 as KGHSH and CDR2 as LQKENI. CDR3 sequence (DNA): TGTGCCAGCTCACCAGTGGACGTCGACGCAACTAATGAAAAACTGTTTTTT. Protein: CASSPVDVDATNEKLFF.

This clonotype was observed a few times. This chain connects TRBV15 to TRBJ2-4; D possibly corresponds to TRBD2 (6 bases). The CDR3 length is 14 residues. V was clipped by 9 bases and J by 1 base, with 13 bases between them. In germline, CDR1 is LNHNV, CDR2 YYDKDF (reference sequence). CDR3 nucleotides: TGTGCCACAAAGGAGGGTCTGGCCAAAAACATTCAGTACTTC. Its translation: CATKEGLAKNIQYF. The full variable domain, with the rest looked up from reference TRBV15 and TRBJ2-4, is DAMVIQNPRYQVTQFGKPVTLSCSQTLNHNVMYWYQQKSSQAPKLLFHYYDKDFNNEADTPDNFQSRRPNTSFCFLDIRSPGLGDTAMYLCATKEGLAKNIQYFGAGTRLSVL.

V is TRBV20-1 and J is TRBJ2-5, with TRBD2 as a possible D gene (5 bases). The V gene's germline CDR1 is DFQATT and CDR2 SNEGSKA (reference sequence). The V end lost 2 bases, the J end lost 1 base, and 11 bases lay between the germline ends. The CDR3 sequence is 14 residues long. The chain's CDR3 is CSARPSGPQETQYF. Written as DNA, the CDR3 is TGCAGTGCTAGACCCAGCGGACCCCAAGAGACCCAGTACTTC.

This clonotype was seen more than once but under ten times. The genes are TRBV20-1 and TRBJ2-2; a weak D match, TRBD2 (6 bases). This CDR3 spans 18 amino acids. Trimming left V 7 bases short and J 2 bases short, with 26 bases between. Germline assignment: CDR1 DFQATT and CDR2 SNEGSKA (reference sequence). The CDR3 loop is CSVRGSPLPGLNTGELFF. The CDR3, as DNA: TGCAGTGTACGGGGGTCGCCTCTTCCGGGACTCAACACCGGGGAGCTGTTTTTT.

This clonotype occurred a few times. J is TRBJ1-2 and V is TRBV5-1; no clear D. Trimming took off 1 base at V and 0 bases at J, with 22 bases between the two ends. The germline V gene has CDR1 SGHRS and CDR2 YFSETQ. This CDR3 has 19 amino acids. This CDR3 is CASSLSGQPSIIANYGYTF. The CDR3 nucleotides read TGCGCCAGCAGCTTGTCTGGTCAGCCATCGATAATTGCTAACTATGGCTACACCTTC.

This clonotype appeared a few times. The CDR3 region has the DNA TGTGCCAGCAGCGTAGAAGGAGTACAAGAGACCCAGTACTTC. This codes for CASSVEGVQETQYF. The chain recombines TRBV9 with TRBJ2-5, with unresolved D. The CDR3 extends over 14 amino acids. The germline CDR1 and CDR2 sequences are SGDLS and YYNGEE. Trimming took off 0 bases at V and 2 bases at J, with 8 bases between the two ends.

V usage is TRBV28 and J usage is TRBJ2-1; D not certain. The CDR3 runs to 13 residues. CDR1 and CDR2 from the germline V gene are MDHEN and SYDVKM. V dropped 6 bases and J dropped 9 bases, with 15 bases sitting between them. CDR3 amino acids: CASSSIGTIEQFF. In DNA form, the CDR3 reads TGTGCCAGCAGCTCCATAGGTACAATTGAGCAGTTCTTC.

This clonotype was seen a handful of times. The chain combines TRBV12-3 or TRBV12-4 with TRBJ1-4; no definite D call. CDR3 length equals 14 residues. V dropped 3 bases and J dropped 5 bases, with 10 bases sitting between them. CDR3 residues: CASSFAGKNEKLFF. The CDR3 nucleotides are TGTGCCAGCAGTTTTGCTGGAAAGAATGAAAAACTGTTTTTT.

This clonotype was detected only a few times. The V call is TRBV6-1, the J call TRBJ2-1, with 9 bases identical to TRBD2. The V segment lost 7 bases and the J segment 6 bases; nucleotides outside the gene matches: 16. From germline, CDR1 is MNHNS and CDR2 SASEGT. The CDR3 has 17 residues. The CDR3, as DNA: TGTGCCAGCAAAAATACAGGCGGGAGGGCCCTAGGCAATGAGCAGTTCTTC. Amino acids: CASKNTGGRALGNEQFF.

This clonotype was counted between two and nine times. CDR3 bases: TGTGCCAGCAGCGTAGGGGTAGCGGGACTTGATGAGCAGTTCTTC. It yields the protein CASSVGVAGLDEQFF. The chain joins TRBV9 to TRBJ2-1, with 8 bases fitting TRBD2. The CDR3 is 15 residues long. Trimming at V came to 0 bases and at J to 8 bases, leaving 7 bases not matched to a gene. Germline V gene lookup returns CDR1 SGDLS and CDR2 YYNGEE.

The chain carries TRBV11-2 and TRBJ2-3; D not resolved. V gave up 5 bases and J gave up 6 bases, with 6 bases separating them. This CDR3 is built from 11 residues. The V gene's germline CDR1 is SGHAT and CDR2 FQNNGV. CDR3: CASSQFDTQYF. The CDR3 DNA reads as TGTGCCAGCAGCCAGTTCGATACGCAGTATTTT.

This clonotype was seen a handful of times. The rearrangement joins TRBV6-6 to TRBJ2-5; D gene unclear. This CDR3 is built from 11 residues. Trimming stripped 5 bases from V and 5 bases from J, with 6 bases between. The germline gives CDR1 MNHNY, CDR2 SVGAGI (reference sequence). The CDR3 nucleotides are TGTGCCAGCAGTGCCATGGAGACCCAGTACTTC. This gives the protein CASSAMETQYF.

This clonotype was picked up a small number of times. The chain recombines TRBV3-1 with TRBJ1-4; no firm D call. The CDR3 length is 14 residues. V lost 0 bases and J lost 11, with 13 bases in between. Germline CDR1 reads LGHDT; CDR2 reads YNNKEL (reference sequence). The CDR3 bases are TGTGCCAGCAGCCAAGATGCAGTTGTGGCCAAACTGTTTTTT. Its translation is CASSQDAVVAKLFF.

V gene TRBV5-1 combines with J gene TRBJ1-4, with TRBD1 identical over 9 bases. The CDR3 is made up of 14 amino acids. CDR1 is SGHRS and CDR2 is YFSETQ in the germline V gene. With 4 bases clipped from V and 7 bases from J, the junction kept 5 bases outside the gene matches. CDR3 bases: TGCGCCAGCAGCGAACAGGGGGCGGGTGAAAAACTGTTTTTT. Its protein is CASSEQGAGEKLFF.

The chain combines TRBV10-3 with TRBJ2-1; no clear D gene. Trimming removed 1 base at V and 7 bases at J, with 2 bases between. The CDR3 has 11 residues. In germline, CDR1 is ENHRY, CDR2 SYGVKD. This CDR3 is CAISEWNEQFF. DNA of the CDR3: TGTGCCATCAGTGAGTGGAATGAGCAGTTCTTC.

This clonotype turned up a few times. The chain links TRBV28 to TRBJ2-5; 8 bases agree with TRBD2. CDR3 length: 14 amino acids. V was pared by 5 bases and J by 6 bases, with 8 bases of the junction left unmatched. The germline V gene encodes CDR1 MDHEN and CDR2 SYDVKM. CDR3 residues: CASSPASGLKTQYF. The CDR3 DNA follows: TGTGCCAGCAGTCCGGCTAGCGGGTTAAAGACCCAGTACTTC. Looking up the rest from reference TRBV28 and TRBJ2-5 gives the full variable domain: DVKVTQSSRYLVKRTGEKVFLECVQDMDHENMFWYRQDPGLGLRLIYFSYDVKMKEKGDIPEGYSVSREKKERFSLILESASTNQTSMYLCASSPASGLKTQYFGPGTRLLVL.

The chain carries TRBV14 and TRBJ2-1; D is possibly TRBD2 (6 bases). V gave up 6 bases and J gave up 5 bases, with 17 bases separating them. CDR3 length: 15 residues. CDR1 and CDR2 (germline): SGHDN, FVKESK. The CDR3 is CASSYGTPAHNEQFF. In DNA, the CDR3 is TGTGCCAGCAGTTACGGGACTCCCGCCCACAATGAGCAGTTCTTC.

The chain carries TRBV28 and TRBJ1-5; no reliable D call. The V end was cut by 10 bases, the J end by 4 bases, with 17 bases between. Germline values: CDR1 MDHEN, CDR2 SYDVKM. The CDR3 runs 14 residues. The CDR3 protein is CAIAPGVANQPQHF. The CDR3 DNA reads as TGTGCCATCGCACCTGGAGTTGCAAATCAGCCCCAGCATTTT.

The CDR3 sequence: CASSFFVGNQPQHF. The CDR3 nucleotides read TGTGCCAGCAGCTTCTTCGTAGGCAATCAGCCCCAGCATTTT. The chain couples TRBV5-6 to TRBJ1-5; D not resolved. Per germline, CDR1 SGHDT and CDR2 YYEEEE. The CDR3 consists of 14 residues. Trimming took off 2 bases at V and 2 bases at J, with 8 bases between the two ends.

This sequence joins TRBV5-1 and TRBJ1-2; D not resolved. The length of the CDR3 is 13 residues. V shed 0 bases and J shed 6 bases, with 9 bases lying between them. From germline, CDR1 is SGHRS and CDR2 YFSETQ. As DNA, the CDR3 is TGCGCCAGCAGCTTGGGGGTTCGAGATGGCTACACCTTC. Protein: CASSLGVRDGYTF.

This chain connects TRBV9 to TRBJ2-1; TRBD2 might be the D (6 bases). Per germline, CDR1 SGDLS and CDR2 YYNGEE. The CDR3 runs to 15 residues. V dropped 2 bases and J dropped 8 bases, with 17 bases sitting between them. DNA of the CDR3: TGTGCCAGCAGCGTTGGCGGGACGATTGGCGATGAGCAGTTCTTC. It translates to CASSVGGTIGDEQFF.

CDR3 in amino acids: CASSPGTPYTQYF. CDR3 nucleotide sequence: TGTGCCAGCAGTCCAGGGACTCCGTATACCCAGTACTTC. The chain carries TRBV28 and TRBJ2-5; the D gene is possibly TRBD2 (6 bases). The CDR3 contains 13 residues. V was shortened by 5 bases and J by 8 bases, with 15 bases between the two germline ends. Germline values: CDR1 MDHEN, CDR2 SYDVKM.

The sample holds a few counts of this clonotype. This chain joins TRBV5-1 and TRBJ2-1; no clear D. The ends were cut back, 4 bases at V and 9 bases at J, with 14 bases in the middle. The CDR3 contains 13 residues. Germline CDR1 and CDR2: SGHRS and YFSETQ. The DNA for the CDR3 is TGCGCCAGCAGCCTGAAATCCGGCCGTGAGCAGTTCTTC. This gives the protein CASSLKSGREQFF.

V usage is TRBV29-1 and J usage is TRBJ2-3; 10 nucleotides align to TRBD1. The CDR3 consists of 14 residues. Germline assignment: CDR1 SQVTM and CDR2 ANQGSEA. V shed 4 bases, J shed 3 bases, and the junction held 4 bases outside the gene matches. The CDR3 protein is CSVGQGAWTDTQYF. The CDR3 DNA follows: TGCAGCGTTGGACAGGGGGCTTGGACAGATACGCAGTATTTT.

This clonotype has just a few counts. V is TRBV6-5 and J is TRBJ2-1, with a tentative D call TRBD1 (5 bases). This CDR3 spans 17 amino acids. The germline CDR1 and CDR2 sequences are MNHEY and SVGAGI. Trimming cost V 0 bases and J 4 bases, with 16 bases left between them. The DNA of the CDR3 is TGTGCCAGCAGTTACTCGACGAAGGGGATTTTTTACAATGAGCAGTTCTTC. It is translated as CASSYSTKGIFYNEQFF.

This clonotype was seen only a few times. The rearrangement joins TRBV6-1 to TRBJ2-3; D tentatively fits TRBD1 or TRBD2 (5 bases each). Germline assignment: CDR1 MNHNS and CDR2 SASEGT. The CDR3 covers 14 residues. V was cut by 5 bases and J by 8 bases, with 17 bases left in between. CDR3 coding DNA: TGTGCCAGCAGTCCCGGGGTGGGGCAAGGTACGCAGTATTTT. Translated: CASSPGVGQGTQYF.